Included here is one T cell receptor beta chain sequence, with context. No antigen is known for it. Profiling relied on immunoSEQ multiplex PCR, and the TCRdb table lists in-frame clones only, not all of them. The table records 340,000 or so clones, about 93% of them present only once. These data belong to a study of brain T cells in children with intractable seizures. Study-wide points: Viral specificity was inferred only from CDR3 similarity; HCMV serostatus was unknown.

J was trimmed by 4 bases and V by 6 bases; bases with no gene match: 11. The V gene's germline CDR1 is SGHAT and CDR2 FQNNGV. This CDR3 contains 15 residues. Documented time point: blood from clinic visit 5 months post-surgery; TSC patient then seizure free. Surgery cases with the highest brain T cell transcript signatures were chosen for sequencing. Patients received at least one anti-epileptic drug before surgery. The clonotype originates from a boy under three years old with tuberous sclerosis and intractable seizures. The J gene is TRBJ1-2, the V gene TRBV11-2; 7 nucleotides agree with TRBD1. The sequencing here drew on peripheral blood, taken 5 to 6 months after surgery. The CDR3 region is CASSLHRGALYGYTF. For the CDR3, the DNA is TGTGCCAGCAGTCTACACAGGGGCGCGCTCTATGGCTACACCTTC.